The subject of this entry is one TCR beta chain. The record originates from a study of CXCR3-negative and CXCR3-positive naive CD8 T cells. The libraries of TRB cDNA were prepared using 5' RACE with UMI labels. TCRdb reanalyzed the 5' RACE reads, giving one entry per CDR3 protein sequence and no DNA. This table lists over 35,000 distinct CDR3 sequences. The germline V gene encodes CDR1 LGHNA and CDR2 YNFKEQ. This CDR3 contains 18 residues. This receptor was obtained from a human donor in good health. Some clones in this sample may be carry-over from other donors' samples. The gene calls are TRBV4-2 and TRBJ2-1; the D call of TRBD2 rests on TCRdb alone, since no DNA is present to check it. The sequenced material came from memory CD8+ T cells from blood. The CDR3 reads CASSPRLAGGTLYNEQFF.